The T cell receptor beta chain under discussion was sequenced for a study of blood T cell repertoires in COVID-19. Study background: Whether acute or convalescent, the COVID-19 samples came from the United States, Italy and Spain.

In the original analysis: Amplification of reference gene primers provided the estimated nucleated cell counts. Generated by immunoSEQ multiplex PCR, the TCRdb table keeps only in-frame clones and is missing some. V, J and clone size are taken as reported in that table, and D and trimming were inferred from the DNA itself. The sample lists under 200,000 clones; more than 75% were seen once. Trimming shortened V by 5 bases and J by 2 bases, and 17 bases separated the two germline ends. The germline gives CDR1 SEHNR, CDR2 FQNEAQ (reference sequence). The CDR3 is 16 amino acids. The genes are TRBV7-9 and TRBJ2-3, with D maybe TRBD2 (5 bases). The clonotype originates from a man younger than 35 with acute or convalescent COVID-19. The sequencing input was peripheral blood. CDR3 amino acids: CASSQSLDGDTDTQYF. CDR3 nucleotide sequence: TGTGCCAGCAGCCAATCGCTCGACGGGGACACAGATACGCAGTATTTT. Using reference TRBV7-9 and TRBJ2-3 for the parts outside the CDR3, the full variable domain is DTGVSQNPRHKITKRGQNVTFRCDPISEHNRLYWYRQTLGQGPEFLTYFQNEAQLEKSRLLSDRFSAERPKGSFSTLEIQRTEQGDSAMYLCASSQSLDGDTDTQYFGPGTRLTVL.